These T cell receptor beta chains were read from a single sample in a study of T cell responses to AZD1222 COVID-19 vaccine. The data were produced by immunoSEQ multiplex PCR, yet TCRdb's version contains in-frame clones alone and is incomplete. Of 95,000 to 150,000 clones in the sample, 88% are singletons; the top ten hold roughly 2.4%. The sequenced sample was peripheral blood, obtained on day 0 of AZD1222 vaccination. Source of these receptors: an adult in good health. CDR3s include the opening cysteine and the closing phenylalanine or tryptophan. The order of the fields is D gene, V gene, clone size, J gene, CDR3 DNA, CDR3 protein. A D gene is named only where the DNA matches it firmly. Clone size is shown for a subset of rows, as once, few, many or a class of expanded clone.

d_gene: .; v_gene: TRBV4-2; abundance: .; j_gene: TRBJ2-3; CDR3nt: TGTGCCAGCAGCGGAAACATAGGAACCACAGATACGCAGTATTTT; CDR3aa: CASSGNIGTTDTQYF
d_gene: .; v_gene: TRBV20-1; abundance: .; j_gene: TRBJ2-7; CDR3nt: TGCAGTGCTAGTAGACCACAGGGATACGAGCAGTACTTC; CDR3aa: CSASRPQGYEQYF
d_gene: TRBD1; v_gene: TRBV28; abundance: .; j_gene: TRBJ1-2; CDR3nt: TGTGCCAGCAGCCAGGGGGGACAGAGGGACTATGGCTACACCTTC; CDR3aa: CASSQGGQRDYGYTF
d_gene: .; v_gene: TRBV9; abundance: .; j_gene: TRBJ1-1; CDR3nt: TGTGCCAGCAGCGTCAGGGCGGGCACTGAAGCTTTCTTT; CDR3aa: CASSVRAGTEAFF
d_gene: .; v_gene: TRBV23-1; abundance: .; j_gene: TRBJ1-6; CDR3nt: TGCGCCAGCAGCCTTAAAGACAACTCCTATAATTCACCCCTCCACTTT; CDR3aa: CASSLKDNSYNSPLHF
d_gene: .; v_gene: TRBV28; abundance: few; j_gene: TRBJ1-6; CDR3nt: TGTGCCAGCACCCTGGGCATAAGGAATTCACCCCTCCACTTT; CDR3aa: CASTLGIRNSPLHF
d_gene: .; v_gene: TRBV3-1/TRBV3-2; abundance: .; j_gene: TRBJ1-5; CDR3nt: TGTGCCAGCAGCCCGGCACAATTCAGCAATCAGCCCCAGCATTTT; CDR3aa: CASSPAQFSNQPQHF
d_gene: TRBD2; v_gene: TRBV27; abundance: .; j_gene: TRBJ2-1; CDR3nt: TGTGCCAGCAGTCTCCCGGGACTAGCGGGACTAACGAGGAATGAGCAGTTCTTC; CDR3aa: CASSLPGLAGLTRNEQFF
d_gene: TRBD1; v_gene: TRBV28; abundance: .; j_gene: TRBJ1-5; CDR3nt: TGTGCCAGCAGTTTCCGGGACAGGGGAACCCATCAGCCCCAGCATTTT; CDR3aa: CASSFRDRGTHQPQHF
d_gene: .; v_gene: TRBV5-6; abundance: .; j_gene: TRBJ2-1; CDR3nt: TGTGCCAGCAGCTTGTCCATGGAACGGGGCCCCTACAATGAGCAGTTCTTC; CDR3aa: CASSLSMERGPYNEQFF
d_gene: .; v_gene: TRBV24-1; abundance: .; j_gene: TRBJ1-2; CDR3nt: TGTGCCACCAGTGACTCCAGGGGCGGGGGCTACACCTTC; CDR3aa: CATSDSRGGGYTF
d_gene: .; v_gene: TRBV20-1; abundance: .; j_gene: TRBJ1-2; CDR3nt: TGCAGTGCTAGTTTGCCGAGGGGCTACACCTTC; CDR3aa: CSASLPRGYTF
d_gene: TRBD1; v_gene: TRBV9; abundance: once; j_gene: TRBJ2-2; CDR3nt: TGTGCCAGCAGCCCCTCGGACAGGGTAAGAGGCTGGGGGGACACCGGGGAGCTGTTTTTT; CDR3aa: CASSPSDRVRGWGDTGELFF
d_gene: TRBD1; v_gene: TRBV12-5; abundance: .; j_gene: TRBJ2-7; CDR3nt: TGTGCTAGTGGTTTGGTAGGGGACAGAACCTACGAGCAGTACTTC; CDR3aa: CASGLVGDRTYEQYF
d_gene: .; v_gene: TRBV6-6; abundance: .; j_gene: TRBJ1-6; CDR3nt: TGTGCCAGCAGTTATTCTTCACCCCTCCACTTT; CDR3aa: CASSYSSPLHF
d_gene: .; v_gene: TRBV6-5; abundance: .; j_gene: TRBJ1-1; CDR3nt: TGTGCCAGCACCCTAGGAGAGGCGGGGAACACTGAAGCTTTCTTT; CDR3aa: CASTLGEAGNTEAFF
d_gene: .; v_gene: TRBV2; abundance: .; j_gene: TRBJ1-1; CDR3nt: TGTGCCAGCAGTGCGGGGGCAGTGAACACTGAAGCTTTCTTT; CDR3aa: CASSAGAVNTEAFF
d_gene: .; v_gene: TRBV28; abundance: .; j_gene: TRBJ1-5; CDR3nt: TGTGCCAGCAGTCAGCAGGGGTATAGCAATCAGCCCCAGCATTTT; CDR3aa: CASSQQGYSNQPQHF
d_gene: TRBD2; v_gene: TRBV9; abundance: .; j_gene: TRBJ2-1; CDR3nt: TGTGCCAGCAGCGCAACGACTAGCGGGAGTCAAAATGAGCAGTTCTTC; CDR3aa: CASSATTSGSQNEQFF
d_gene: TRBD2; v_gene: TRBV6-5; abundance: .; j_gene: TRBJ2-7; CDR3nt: TGTGCCAGCAGGGCCCGACTAGCAGAACGGTACGAGCAGTACTTC; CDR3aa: CASRARLAERYEQYF
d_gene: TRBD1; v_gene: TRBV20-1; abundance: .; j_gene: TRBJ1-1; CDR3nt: TGCAGTGCTAAGCAGGGGGGGAAAGCTTTCTTT; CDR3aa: CSAKQGGKAFF
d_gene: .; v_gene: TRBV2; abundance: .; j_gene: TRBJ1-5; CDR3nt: TGTGCCAGCAGGGAGGCAGGAGATAGCAATCAGCCCCAGCATTTT; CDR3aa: CASREAGDSNQPQHF
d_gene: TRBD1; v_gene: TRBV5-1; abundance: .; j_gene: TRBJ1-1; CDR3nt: TGCGCCAGCAGCGCGGGACAGGGAGGTTCTGAAGCTTTCTTT; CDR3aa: CASSAGQGGSEAFF
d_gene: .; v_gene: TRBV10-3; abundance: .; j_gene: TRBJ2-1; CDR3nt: TGTGCCATCGCTTCGAGGCCAGGCCATGAGCAGTTCTTC; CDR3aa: CAIASRPGHEQFF
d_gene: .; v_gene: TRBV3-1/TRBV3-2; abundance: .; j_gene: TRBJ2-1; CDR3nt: TGTGCCAGCAGCCAAATCGGCGGGACATACAATGAGCAGTTCTTC; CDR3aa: CASSQIGGTYNEQFF
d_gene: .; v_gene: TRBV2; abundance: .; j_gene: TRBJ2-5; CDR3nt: TGTGCCAGCAGTGAAGCCGACAGGCGAAGAGAAACCCAGTACTTC; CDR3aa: CASSEADRRRETQYF
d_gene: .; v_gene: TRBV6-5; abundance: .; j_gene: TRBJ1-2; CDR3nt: TGTGCCAGCAGTTACTCTGGGGGCGTCTATGGCTACACCTTC; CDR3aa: CASSYSGGVYGYTF
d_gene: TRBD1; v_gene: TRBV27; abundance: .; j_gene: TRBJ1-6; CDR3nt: TGTGCCAGCAGTTTAGGGACAGGGGGCAATGTGAATTCACCCCTCCACTTT; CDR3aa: CASSLGTGGNVNSPLHF